This record concerns one TCR beta chain sequence. This clonotype came up many times. Its antigen has not been determined. No much larger clone exists at a distance of one base, and base qualities are not known. This specimen comes from a study of T cells in Graves' hyperthyroidism and ophthalmopathy (dated by TCRdb to the late 2010s). Looking at the study overall: Peripheral blood was sampled at the time of initial diagnosis, prior to any treatment. Once sampling was done, hyperthyroidism patients were given methimazole at a starting dose of 30 mg daily, whereas ophthalmopathy patients were given high-dose intravenous methylprednisolone. Prospective prediction of ophthalmopathy was tested in an independent validation cohort consisting of under 20 hyperthyroidism patients and some 15 patients who later progressed to ophthalmopathy. To identify distinguishing TCR V-J signatures, a discovery cohort of about a hundred patients was used, comprising some 45 with Graves' ophthalmopathy and approximately 58 with stable Graves' hyperthyroidism. According to the paper, TCR Vbeta CDR3 sequencing was carried out on over 130 peripheral blood samples, which came from fewer than 50 ophthalmopathy, under 80 hyperthyroidism and roughly 17 progressor patients. The study also compared thyroid tissue and blood T-cell repertoires from five or six Graves' hyperthyroidism patients. The 85 to 100 discovery patients were divided at random into training and test sets in a 7:3 ratio.

On the study overall, not on this receptor specifically: No statistical method was used to set the sample size in advance, and investigators knew the group allocation. In validation, progression to ophthalmopathy was predicted by the model with 65% to 71% sensitivity and roughly 76% specificity, a median of 6.5 months before onset. Blood samples also contained most of the expanded thyroid clonotypes (frequency above 0.001), which suggests that blood repertoires may reflect thyroid immune responses. In cross-validation, a model built on a 13 V-J signature told ophthalmopathy apart from stable hyperthyroidism with approximately 90% sensitivity and around 81% specificity, and in testing the same model reached 80%/75%.

The germline V gene sets CDR1 to SGDLS and CDR2 to YYNGEE. Including cysteine and phenylalanine, the CDR3 has 15 amino acids. The only DNA kept is the CDR3, 45 bases in frame from the first base. The V and J ends are trimmed by 0 bases and 0 bases, leaving 9 bases between them. Graves' hyperthyroidism was defined as stable when no progression to ophthalmopathy occurred over 18 months of follow-up. Hyperthyroidism patients were newly diagnosed, had a disease duration of under 2 months, and were aged 18 to 65 years. Patients with uncontrolled infections, other autoimmune diseases, pregnancy or lactation were excluded. Diagnoses relied on clinical symptoms, serum thyroxine and TRAb, thyroid ultrasound and orbital computed tomography. PBMCs were separated from roughly 10 ml of fresh peripheral blood using Ficoll-Paque density gradient centrifugation. Total RNA was extracted with Trizol reagent, and quality was checked on an Agilent 2100 Bioanalyzer.

The TCR beta CDR3 regions were amplified from the RNA transcripts. The first round of RT-PCR for the TCR CDR3 was performed with the HTBI primer set and the Qiagen OneStep RT-PCR kit. The libraries were constructed in a second round of multiplex PCR and then size-selected and purified. Paired-end sequencing of the libraries was performed with 100 bp reads on an Illumina HiSeq2000. The published analysis was carried out like this. SOAPnuke was used to process the raw data, throwing out any read that contained adapters or uncalled bases, had a mean Phred below 15, or lacked an exact constant-primer or identifier match. High-quality paired reads were merged using COPE v1.2.5, and each unique nucleotide sequence was defined as a clonotype. MiTCR v1.1 was used to align clonotypes to the IMGT TRBV, TRBD and TRBJ reference segments. Only V-J combinations with frequency above 0.0001, covering roughly 99% of repertoires, were analysed. The TCS score was defined as F50 (clonal expansion) divided by E x V (chaos), with BLOSUM62-based TCRdist calculated between CDR3 peptides within each V-J. Welch's t-statistics and random forest reduced roughly 540 V-J features to roughly 13, which were used in a naive Bayes classifier (R e1071). Thyroid-blood repertoire similarity was quantified with the Morisita-Horn index. TCRdb passed the public sequencing reads through fastp at Q25 and MiXCR, retaining productive beta sequences. Each entry merges the rows of one CDR3 protein and shows their most common DNA and genes. Here the V and J calls rest on TCRdb's processing, not on the authors' analysis. This sample gives about 840,000 distinct CDR3 sequences in total; around 39% of them show up just once. Approximately 8.7% of the sample goes to the ten largest clones.

Rearrangement joined TRBV9 to TRBJ1-1, with the D segment identity uncertain. The sequenced material came from blood. This receptor was taken from a man younger than 35 with Graves' hyperthyroidism. In nucleotide form, the sequence is TGTGCCAGCAGCGTAGTGGAGGGAATGAACACTGAAGCTTTCTTT. This encodes CASSVVEGMNTEAFF. With the portions outside the CDR3 filled from the reference TRBV9 and TRBJ1-1 genes, the complete variable region becomes DSGVTQTPKHLITATGQRVTLRCSPRSGDLSVYWYQQSLDQGLQFLIQYYNGEERAKGNILERFSAQQFPDLHSELNLSSLELGDSALYFCASSVVEGMNTEAFFGQGTRLTVV.